This T cell receptor (beta chain) stems from a study of TIL therapy for anti-PD-1-resistant metastatic lung cancer. In the study overall: Half of patients were current or former smokers. By whole-exome sequencing, median non-synonymous tumor mutation burden was less than 1.8 mutations per megabase.

Study conclusions and caveats: The baseline peripheral repertoire was partially replaced by infused TIL clonotypes that later decayed.

The V gene lost 3 bases and the J gene lost 8 bases, with 5 bases spanning the gap. This CDR3 region has 10 residues. Germline assignment: CDR1 DFQATT and CDR2 SNEGSKA (reference sequence). As for this clone: Its specificity is not known.

Time point specified: pre-treatment sample, taken before nivolumab and TIL therapy. The immunoSEQ assay was v3. Survey-level samples got 2 million or so read pairs; deep-level samples got about 4.5-6.5 million. Measured with immunoSEQ multiplex PCR; TCRdb has only the in-frame clones, and not every one. Among tens of thousands of clones, around 80% were seen once, and the ten largest hold around 4.8%. Sample: blood, taken at baseline. The genes are TRBV20-1 and TRBJ2-4; D ambiguous. This sequence originates from a woman aged 30-79 years with non-small cell lung cancer. CDR3 nucleotides: TGCAGTGCTAGGGATTACATTCAGTACTTC. Its protein is CSARDYIQYF.